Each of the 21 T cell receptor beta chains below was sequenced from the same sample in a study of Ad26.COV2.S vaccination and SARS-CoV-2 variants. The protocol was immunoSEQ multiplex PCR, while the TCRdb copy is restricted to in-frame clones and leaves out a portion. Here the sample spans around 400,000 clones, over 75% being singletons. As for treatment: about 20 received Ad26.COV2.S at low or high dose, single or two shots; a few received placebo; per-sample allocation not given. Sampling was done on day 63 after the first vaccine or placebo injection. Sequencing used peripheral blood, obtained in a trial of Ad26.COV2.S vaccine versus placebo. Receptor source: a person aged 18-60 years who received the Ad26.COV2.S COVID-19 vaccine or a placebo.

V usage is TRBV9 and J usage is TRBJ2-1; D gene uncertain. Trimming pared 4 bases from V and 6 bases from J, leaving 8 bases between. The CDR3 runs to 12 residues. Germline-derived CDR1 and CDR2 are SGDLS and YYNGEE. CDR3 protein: CASSMGFNEQFF. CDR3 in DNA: TGTGCCAGCAGCATGGGGTTCAATGAGCAGTTCTTC.

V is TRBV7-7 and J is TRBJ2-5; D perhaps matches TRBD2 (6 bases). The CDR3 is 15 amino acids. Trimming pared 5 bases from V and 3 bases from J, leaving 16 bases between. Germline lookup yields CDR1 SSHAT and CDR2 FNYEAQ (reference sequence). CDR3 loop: CASSPRGRYEETQYF. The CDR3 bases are TGTGCCAGCAGCCCTCGGGGGAGGTATGAAGAGACCCAGTACTTC.

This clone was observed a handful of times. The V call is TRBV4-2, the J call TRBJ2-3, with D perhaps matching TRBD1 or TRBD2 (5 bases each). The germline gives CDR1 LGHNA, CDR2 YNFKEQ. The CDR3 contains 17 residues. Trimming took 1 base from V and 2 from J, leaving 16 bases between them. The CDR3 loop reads CASSQGSGREFTDTQYF. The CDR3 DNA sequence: TGTGCCAGCAGCCAAGGTTCTGGCAGGGAGTTCACAGATACGCAGTATTTT.

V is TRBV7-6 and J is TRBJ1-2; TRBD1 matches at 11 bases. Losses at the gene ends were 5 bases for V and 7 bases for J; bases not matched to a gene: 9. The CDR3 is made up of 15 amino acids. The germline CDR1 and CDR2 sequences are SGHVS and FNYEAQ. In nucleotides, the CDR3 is TGTGCCAGCAGCCCCCGGACAGGGGGCTTGGGTGGCTACACCTTC. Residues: CASSPRTGGLGGYTF.

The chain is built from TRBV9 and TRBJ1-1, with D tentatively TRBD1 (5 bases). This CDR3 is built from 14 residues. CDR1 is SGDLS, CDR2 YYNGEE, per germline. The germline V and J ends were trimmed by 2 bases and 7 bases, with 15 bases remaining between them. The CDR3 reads CASSVGSPGDEAFF. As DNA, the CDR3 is TGTGCCAGCAGCGTGGGGAGTCCGGGGGATGAAGCTTTCTTT.

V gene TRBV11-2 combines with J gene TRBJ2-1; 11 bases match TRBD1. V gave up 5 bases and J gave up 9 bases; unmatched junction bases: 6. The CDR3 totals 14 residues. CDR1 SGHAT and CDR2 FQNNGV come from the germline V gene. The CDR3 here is CASSVGQGAGEQFF. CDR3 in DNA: TGTGCCAGCAGCGTCGGACAGGGGGCGGGTGAGCAGTTCTTC.

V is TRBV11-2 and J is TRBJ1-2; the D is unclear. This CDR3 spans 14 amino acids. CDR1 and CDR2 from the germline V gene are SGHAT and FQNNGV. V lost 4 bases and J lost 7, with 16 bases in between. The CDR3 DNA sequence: TGTGCCAGCAGCTCCCGAGACCAAGAATTTGGCTACACCTTC. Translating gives CASSSRDQEFGYTF.

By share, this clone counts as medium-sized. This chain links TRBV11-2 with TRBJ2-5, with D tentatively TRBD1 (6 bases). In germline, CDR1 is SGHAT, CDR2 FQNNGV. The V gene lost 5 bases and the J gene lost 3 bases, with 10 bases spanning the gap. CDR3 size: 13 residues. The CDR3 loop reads CASSLWTEETQYF. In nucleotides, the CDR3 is TGTGCCAGCAGCCTATGGACAGAAGAGACCCAGTACTTC.

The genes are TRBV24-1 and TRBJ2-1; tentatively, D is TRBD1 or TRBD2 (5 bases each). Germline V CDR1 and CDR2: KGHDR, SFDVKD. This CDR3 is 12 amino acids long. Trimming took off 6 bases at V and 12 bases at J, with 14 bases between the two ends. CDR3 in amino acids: CATSPGPGRQFF. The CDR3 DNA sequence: TGTGCCACCAGTCCGGGACCCGGAAGGCAGTTCTTC.

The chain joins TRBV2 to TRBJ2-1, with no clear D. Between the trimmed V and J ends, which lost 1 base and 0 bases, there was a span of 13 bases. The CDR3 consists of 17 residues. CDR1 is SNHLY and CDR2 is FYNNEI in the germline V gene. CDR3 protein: CASSEVEAPSSYNEQFF. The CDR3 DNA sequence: TGTGCCAGCAGTGAAGTAGAGGCACCGAGCTCCTACAATGAGCAGTTCTTC.

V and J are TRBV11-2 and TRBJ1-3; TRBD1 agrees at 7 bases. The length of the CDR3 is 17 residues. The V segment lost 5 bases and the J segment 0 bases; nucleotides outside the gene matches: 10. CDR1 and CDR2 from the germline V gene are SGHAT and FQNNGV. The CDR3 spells CASSPLDRALSGNTIYF. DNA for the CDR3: TGTGCCAGCAGCCCCCTCGACAGGGCTCTCTCTGGAAACACCATATATTTT.

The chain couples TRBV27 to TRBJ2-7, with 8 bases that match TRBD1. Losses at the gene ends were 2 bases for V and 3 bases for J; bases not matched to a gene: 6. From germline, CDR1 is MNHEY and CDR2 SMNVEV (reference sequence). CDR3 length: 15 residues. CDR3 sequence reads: CASSLNPGGFYEQYF. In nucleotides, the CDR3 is TGTGCCAGCAGTTTAAATCCAGGGGGCTTCTACGAGCAGTACTTC.

CDR3 sequence (DNA): TGCGCCAGCAGCCAAGCCGGGGGGCTGTGGGAGACCCAGTACTTC. Translation: CASSQAGGLWETQYF. The V gene is TRBV4-3, the J gene TRBJ2-5; D might be TRBD2 (7 bases). The ends were cut back, 1 base at V and 5 bases at J, with 14 bases in the middle. The CDR3 is made up of 15 amino acids. Per germline, CDR1 LGHNA and CDR2 YSLEER.

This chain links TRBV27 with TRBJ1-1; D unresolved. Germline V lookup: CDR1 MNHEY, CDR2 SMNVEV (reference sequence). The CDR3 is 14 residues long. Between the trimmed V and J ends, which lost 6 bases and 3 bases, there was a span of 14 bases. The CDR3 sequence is CASREGDDDTEAFF. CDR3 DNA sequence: TGTGCCAGCAGGGAAGGAGACGATGACACTGAAGCTTTCTTT.

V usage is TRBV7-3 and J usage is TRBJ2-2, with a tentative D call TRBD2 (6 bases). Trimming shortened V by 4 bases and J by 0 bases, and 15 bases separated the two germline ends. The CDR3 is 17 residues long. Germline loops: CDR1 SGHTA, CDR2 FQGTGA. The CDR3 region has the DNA TGTGCCAGCAGCTCAAGCTTAGCGGCCTCGAACACCGGGGAGCTGTTTTTT. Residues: CASSSSLAASNTGELFF.

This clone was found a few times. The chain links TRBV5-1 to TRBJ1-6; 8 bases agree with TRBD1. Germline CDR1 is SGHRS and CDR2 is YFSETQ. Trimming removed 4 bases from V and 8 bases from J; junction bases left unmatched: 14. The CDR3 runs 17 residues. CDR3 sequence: CASSIGFQGASDSPLHF. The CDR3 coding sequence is TGCGCCAGCAGCATCGGTTTCCAGGGGGCATCTGATTCACCCCTCCACTTT.

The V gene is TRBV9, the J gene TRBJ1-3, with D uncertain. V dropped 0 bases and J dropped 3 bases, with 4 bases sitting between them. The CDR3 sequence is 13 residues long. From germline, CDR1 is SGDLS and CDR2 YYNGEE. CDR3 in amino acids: CASSVVGGNTIYF. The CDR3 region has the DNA TGTGCCAGCAGCGTAGTGGGTGGAAACACCATATATTTT.

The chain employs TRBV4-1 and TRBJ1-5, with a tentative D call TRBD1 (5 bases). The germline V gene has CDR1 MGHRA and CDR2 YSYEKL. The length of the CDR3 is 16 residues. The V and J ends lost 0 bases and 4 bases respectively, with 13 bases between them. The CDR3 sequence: CASSQEGRGANQPQHF. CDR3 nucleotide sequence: TGCGCCAGCAGCCAAGAGGGGCGCGGGGCAAATCAGCCCCAGCATTTT.

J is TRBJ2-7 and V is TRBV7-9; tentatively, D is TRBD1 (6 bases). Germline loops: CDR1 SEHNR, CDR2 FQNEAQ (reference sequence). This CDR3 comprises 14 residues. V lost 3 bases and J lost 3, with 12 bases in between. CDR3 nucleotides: TGTGCCAGCAGCTTCGGACAGCCTAACTACGAGCAGTACTTC. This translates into CASSFGQPNYEQYF. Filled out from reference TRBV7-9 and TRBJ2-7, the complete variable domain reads DTGVSQNPRHKITKRGQNVTFRCDPISEHNRLYWYRQTLGQGPEFLTYFQNEAQLEKSRLLSDRFSAERPKGSFSTLEIQRTEQGDSAMYLCASSFGQPNYEQYFGPGTRLTVT.

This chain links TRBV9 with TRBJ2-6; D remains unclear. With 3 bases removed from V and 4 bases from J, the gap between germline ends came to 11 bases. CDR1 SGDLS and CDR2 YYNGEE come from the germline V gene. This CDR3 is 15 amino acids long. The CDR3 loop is CASSALQAGANVLTF. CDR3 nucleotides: TGTGCCAGCAGCGCCTTACAAGCAGGGGCCAACGTCCTGACTTTC.

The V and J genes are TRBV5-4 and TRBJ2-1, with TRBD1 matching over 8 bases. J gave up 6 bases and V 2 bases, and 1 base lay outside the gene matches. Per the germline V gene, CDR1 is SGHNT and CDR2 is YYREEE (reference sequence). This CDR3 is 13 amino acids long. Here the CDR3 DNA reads TGTGCCAGCAGCTTTACAGGGGGCAATGAGCAGTTCTTC. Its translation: CASSFTGGNEQFF.